These T cell receptor beta chains were read from a single sample in a study of neurological immune-mediated disorders. TCRdb processed the 5' RACE reads anew with MiXCR; each CDR3 protein has one entry. This sample yields about 20,000 distinct CDR3 sequences, of which over 2.5% are seen a single time; 5.5% belongs to the top ten. The sequenced material came from PBMCs. These receptors all stem from a young woman with multiple sclerosis. Both conserved end residues are part of each CDR3. The D gene is left open where the match is weak. For some rows the clone size is stated as once, few or many, or as a class when expanded; others skip it.

clone size: many
J gene: TRBJ2-1
D gene: TRBD1
V gene: TRBV24-1
CDR3 DNA: TGTGCCACCAGTGGCAAAAGACAGGGGAATGAGCAGTTCTTC
CDR3 protein: CATSGKRQGNEQFF

clone size: .
J gene: TRBJ1-4
D gene: .
V gene: TRBV7-8
CDR3 DNA: TGTGCCAGCAGCTTAGCTCCGACAGTCATTAATGAAAAACTGTTTTTT
CDR3 protein: CASSLAPTVINEKLFF

clone size: many
J gene: TRBJ2-5
D gene: TRBD2
V gene: TRBV20-1
CDR3 DNA: TGCAGTGCCCCGAGCGGGGCCCTACAAGAGACCCAGTACTTC
CDR3 protein: CSAPSGALQETQYF

clone size: many
J gene: TRBJ2-3
D gene: .
V gene: TRBV5-1
CDR3 DNA: TGCGCCAGCAGCTTGGGTGGCTCCGCTTCAGATACGCAGTATTTT
CDR3 protein: CASSLGGSASDTQYF

clone size: many
J gene: TRBJ2-2
D gene: .
V gene: TRBV7-6
CDR3 DNA: TGTGCCAGCGCCGGGACACAGAACACCGGGGAGCTGTTTTTT
CDR3 protein: CASAGTQNTGELFF

clone size: many
J gene: TRBJ2-3
D gene: TRBD2
V gene: TRBV10-3
CDR3 DNA: TGTGCCACCATCGACCCTAGCGGGAGTAGAGATACGCAGTATTTT
CDR3 protein: CATIDPSGSRDTQYF

clone size: many
J gene: TRBJ1-1
D gene: .
V gene: TRBV7-8
CDR3 DNA: TGTGCCAGCAGCTTAGACGGGGTAGGCACTGAAGCTTTCTTT
CDR3 protein: CASSLDGVGTEAFF

clone size: many
J gene: TRBJ2-1
D gene: TRBD2
V gene: TRBV20-1
CDR3 DNA: TGCAGTGCCCAGGGGTCGGAAGCGGGAGGGCCTAATAGTGAGCAGTTCTTC
CDR3 protein: CSAQGSEAGGPNSEQFF

clone size: many
J gene: TRBJ2-6
D gene: TRBD2
V gene: TRBV9
CDR3 DNA: TGTGCCAGCAGCGTTTCTCCAAGACTAGCGGGGGGGCACGGGGCCAACGTCCTGACTTTC
CDR3 protein: CASSVSPRLAGGHGANVLTF

clone size: medium-sized
J gene: TRBJ1-1
D gene: .
V gene: TRBV11-2
CDR3 DNA: TGTGCCAGCAGCTTAGGATTACGGGAGAACACTGAAGCTTTCTTT
CDR3 protein: CASSLGLRENTEAFF

clone size: many
J gene: TRBJ2-5
D gene: TRBD2
V gene: TRBV13
CDR3 DNA: TGTGCCAGCAGCCACGTTGGTAGCGGGGGGCAAGAGACCCAGTACTTC
CDR3 protein: CASSHVGSGGQETQYF

clone size: many
J gene: TRBJ2-1
D gene: TRBD2
V gene: TRBV20-1
CDR3 DNA: TGCAGTGCTAGGCAACCTCTGATAGGGAGGGCCGGTGAGCAGTTCTTC
CDR3 protein: CSARQPLIGRAGEQFF

clone size: many
J gene: TRBJ1-3
D gene: .
V gene: TRBV11-2
CDR3 DNA: TGTGCCAGCAGCTCTGGAAACACCATATATTTT
CDR3 protein: CASSSGNTIYF

clone size: many
J gene: TRBJ2-3
D gene: .
V gene: TRBV6-5
CDR3 DNA: TGTGCCAGCAGCCGCGGGGGCCTTGGACCAGATACGCAGTATTTT
CDR3 protein: CASSRGGLGPDTQYF

clone size: many
J gene: TRBJ2-6
D gene: .
V gene: TRBV7-9
CDR3 DNA: TGTGCCAGCAGCCCCCCGCTACGTCGCCCTGGGGCCAACGTCCTGACTTTC
CDR3 protein: CASSPPLRRPGANVLTF

clone size: many
J gene: TRBJ2-1
D gene: TRBD2
V gene: TRBV7-6
CDR3 DNA: TGTGCCAGCAGCTTAGCAACCGGGACTAGAAGCAATGAGCAGTTCTTC
CDR3 protein: CASSLATGTRSNEQFF

clone size: many
J gene: TRBJ2-1
D gene: TRBD2
V gene: TRBV28
CDR3 DNA: TGTGCCAGCAGTCTGGGACAAATAGCGGGAGGGCCACGAAATGAGCAGTTCTTC
CDR3 protein: CASSLGQIAGGPRNEQFF

clone size: many
J gene: TRBJ1-2
D gene: .
V gene: TRBV20-1
CDR3 DNA: TGCAGTGCCGGCGAGGGGGGCTACACCTTC
CDR3 protein: CSAGEGGYTF

clone size: many
J gene: TRBJ1-1
D gene: .
V gene: TRBV10-3
CDR3 DNA: TGTGCCATCAGTGAGGGGAAGAACACTGAAGCTTTCTTT
CDR3 protein: CAISEGKNTEAFF

clone size: many
J gene: TRBJ2-5
D gene: TRBD2
V gene: TRBV7-7
CDR3 DNA: TGTGCTAGCAGCCGTAGCGGGGGGGCCATAGAGACCCAGTACTTC
CDR3 protein: CASSRSGGAIETQYF

clone size: .
J gene: TRBJ1-5
D gene: .
V gene: TRBV10-3
CDR3 DNA: TGTGCCATCGGGTGGGGTCCGGAGGGCAATCAGCCCCAGCATTTT
CDR3 protein: CAIGWGPEGNQPQHF

clone size: many
J gene: TRBJ2-1
D gene: .
V gene: TRBV9
CDR3 DNA: TGTGCCAGCAGCGTGGGCAAGTACAATGAGCAGTTCTTC
CDR3 protein: CASSVGKYNEQFF

clone size: many
J gene: TRBJ2-6
D gene: .
V gene: TRBV30
CDR3 DNA: TGTGCCTGGAGTGTCACCACCCCCGGGGCCAACGTCCTGACTTTC
CDR3 protein: CAWSVTTPGANVLTF

clone size: many
J gene: TRBJ2-5
D gene: .
V gene: TRBV11-3
CDR3 DNA: TGTGCCAGCAGCACTTACGGGGTCCAAGAGACCCAGTACTTC
CDR3 protein: CASSTYGVQETQYF

clone size: many
J gene: TRBJ2-1
D gene: TRBD2
V gene: TRBV6-5
CDR3 DNA: TGTGCCACCACCGGGACTAGAGGTTTGAATGAGCAGTTCTTC
CDR3 protein: CATTGTRGLNEQFF

clone size: .
J gene: TRBJ2-7
D gene: TRBD2
V gene: TRBV11-3
CDR3 DNA: TGTGCCAGCAGCCCTCACGGGGGGGTCTACGAGCAGTACTTC
CDR3 protein: CASSPHGGVYEQYF

clone size: many
J gene: TRBJ2-5
D gene: .
V gene: TRBV12-3/TRBV12-4
CDR3 DNA: TGTGCCAGCACCCTACTAGGTCAAGAGACCCAGTACTTC
CDR3 protein: CASTLLGQETQYF

clone size: medium-sized
J gene: TRBJ2-7
D gene: .
V gene: TRBV5-1
CDR3 DNA: TGCGCCAGCAGCTTGGAAGGCGGCTACGAGCAGTACTTC
CDR3 protein: CASSLEGGYEQYF

clone size: many
J gene: TRBJ1-5
D gene: .
V gene: TRBV7-2
CDR3 DNA: TGTGCCAGCAGCTTTGGCGGCTATAGCAATCAGCCCCAGCATTTT
CDR3 protein: CASSFGGYSNQPQHF

clone size: many
J gene: TRBJ1-2
D gene: .
V gene: TRBV12-3/TRBV12-4
CDR3 DNA: TGTGCCAGCAGTTTACGAGCCAACTATGGCTACACCTTC
CDR3 protein: CASSLRANYGYTF

clone size: many
J gene: TRBJ1-1
D gene: .
V gene: TRBV20-1
CDR3 DNA: TGCAGTGCTAGACCCTCCCCGACAGCGAACACTGAAGCTTTCTTT
CDR3 protein: CSARPSPTANTEAFF

clone size: few
J gene: TRBJ2-1
D gene: TRBD2
V gene: TRBV4-3
CDR3 DNA: TGCGCCAGCAGCCAAGCCCTGACTAGCGACCCTTCCTACAATGAGCAGTTCTTC
CDR3 protein: CASSQALTSDPSYNEQFF